This TCR beta chain is drawn from a study of Graves' ophthalmopathy and Graves' hyperthyroidism. Across the study: Ahead of any treatment, peripheral blood was obtained at the initial diagnosis.

The CDR3 sequence is 12 residues long. V lost 11 bases and J 5 bases, leaving 15 bases between the germline ends. Using RNA transcripts, the TCR beta CDR3 regions were amplified. The first round was an RT-PCR with HTBI primers, and the second round was a multiplex PCR. TCRdb re-called the multiplex PCR reads through MiXCR, storing one row per CDR3 protein. The sample has some 750,000 distinct CDR3 sequences; roughly two fifths are singletons. PBMCs came from less than 12 ml of fresh peripheral blood. Input material: peripheral blood. The receptor was isolated from an adult man with Graves' ophthalmopathy. The chain recombines TRBV12-3 or TRBV12-4 with TRBJ2-5; tentatively, D is TRBD2 (5 bases). The CDR3 is CASRERRETQYF. The CDR3 region has the DNA TGTGCCTCCCGGGAACGAAGGGAGACCCAGTACTTC.